Sequencing of this T cell receptor (beta chain) was carried out in a study of shared clonotypes between healthy human individuals. Study outcomes and limitations: When compared with the clonotypes that were shared by all four sorted-subset donors, the non-shared clonotypes turned out to have lower generation probabilities. Generally, naive subsets (rather than memory subsets) showed larger estimated richness.

TCRdb's table, derived via immunoSEQ multiplex PCR, lists solely in-frame clones and lacks some. The sample yields roughly 2,500,000 clones, roughly 93% seen once. Germline CDR1 and CDR2: SGHRS and YFSETQ. The CDR3 has 14 residues. Trimming took 2 bases from V and 3 from J, leaving 11 bases between them. In regard to this clone: The target antigen is unknown. In the same sample, other DNA sequences code for this CDR3.

V is TRBV5-1 and J is TRBJ1-1; a possible D gene is TRBD1 (6 bases). The clonotype originates from a man younger than 35 in good health. Some clones in this sample may be carry-over from other donors' samples. Source material: naive CD4+ T cells from PBMCs. Subset reported: CD45RA+ positively selected. CDR3 protein: CASSFTGSDTEAFF. CDR3 DNA: TGCGCCAGCAGCTTCACAGGGTCTGACACTGAAGCTTTCTTT.